Listed below are T cell receptor beta chains from one sample, sequenced in a study of blood T cell repertoires in COVID-19. TCRdb's table, derived via immunoSEQ multiplex PCR, lists solely in-frame clones and lacks some. Among about 300,000 clones, 86% were seen once, and the ten largest hold about 4%. The sample was PBMCs or T cells enriched from blood (not recorded which). Receptors were obtained from a man aged 30 to 39 who had recovered from COVID-19. Both conserved end residues are part of each CDR3.

J gene	V gene	CDR3 protein
TRBJ1-6	TRBV5-6	CASSRTGDSPLHF
TRBJ1-5	TRBV12-2	CASRPRGLHNQPQHF
TRBJ2-5	TRBV10-1	CASSEGAGGEETQYF
TRBJ1-2	TRBV5-1	CASRFDRVDYGYTF
TRBJ2-2	TRBV5-5	CASSFLLGNTGELFF
TRBJ2-3	TRBV10-2	CASSEAGTGVRTDTQYF
TRBJ1-5	TRBV15	CATSQALSNQPQHF
TRBJ2-7	TRBV28	CASRRQGGGYEQYF
TRBJ2-3	TRBV12-3/TRBV12-4	CASSKRPTDTQYF
TRBJ1-5	TRBV6-5	CASSYSGTGNQPQHF
TRBJ2-2	TRBV6-5	CASSPPRFEGELFF